This entry is about one TCR beta chain. This clonotype came up a few times. Its antigen is not yet known. There are no base qualities to consult, and no much larger clone falls within one base. This entry comes from a study of CD8 T cells in ankylosing spondylitis (TCRdb year 2017). A note on the overall study: The study set out to find disease-linked TCR variants by profiling T cell receptor beta repertoires in ankylosing spondylitis patients and healthy donors. In total, the full study cohort was made up of over a hundred healthy donors and 25 ankylosing spondylitis patients. Peripheral blood was sampled, and synovial fluid was also collected from ankylosing spondylitis patients. Points the paper makes about the study in general: The disease-linked clones were reported as significantly enriched in matched synovial fluid samples from ankylosing spondylitis patients. A TCR beta motif of several highly homologous amino acid variants appeared characteristic of blood from ankylosing spondylitis patients. A CD8+ phenotype was shown by the disease-linked clones, which were found at relatively low frequencies in peripheral blood. Some motif variants had previously been reported in the synovial fluid and blood of reactive arthritis patients, which suggests shared mechanisms of disease initiation.

Sequencing instrument: Illumina HiSeq 2500. TCR beta libraries were prepared by quantitative 5'-RACE with molecular barcodes. On the authors' methods: Disease-linked TCR variants were identified with a new computational method built on a probabilistic model of VDJ rearrangement. TCRdb reran the public reads through fastp at Q25 and MiXCR, keeping productive beta chains. Each CDR3 protein gets just one entry, which takes the most common genes and DNA from the rows behind it. The V and J calls were not made by the authors but by TCRdb's processing. The sample yields about 400,000 distinct CDR3 sequences; approximately 22% were counted once. The biggest ten clones account for about 12% of the sample. The sequence came from a male donor with ankylosing spondylitis or in good health (not recorded which). Sequencing was performed on blood, either unsorted or a sorted T cell fraction (not recorded which).

CDR3 reads: CASRPLGTAYEQYF. The DNA is as follows: TGTGCCAGCAGACCCTTAGGGACAGCCTACGAGCAGTACTTC. Here the chain combines TRBV28 and TRBJ2-7; the junction holds 7 bases that match TRBD1. CDR3 length: 14 amino acids, cysteine to phenylalanine. The retained sequence is limited to the CDR3, 42 bases, with the frame set at the first base. V trim: 6 bases; J trim: 2 bases; unmatched bases: 7. CDR1 MDHEN and CDR2 SYDVKM are derived from the germline V gene.